This T cell receptor beta chain was documented in a study of shared clonotypes between healthy human individuals. Germline CDR1 MNHEY, CDR2 SMNVEV (reference sequence). The CDR3 is 14 amino acids. V was pared by 6 bases and J by 2 bases, with 14 bases between. Sequenced by immunoSEQ multiplex PCR; TCRdb stores in-frame clones only, minus some. Seen here are about 2.4 million clones, over 85% observed once, and the top ten hold roughly 0.39%. The receptor's source is a man younger than 30 in good health. Some clones in this sample may be carry-over from other donors' samples. The genes are TRBV27 and TRBJ2-7; the D gene is possibly TRBD1 (6 bases). The sequenced sample consisted of naive CD4+ T cells from PBMCs. This sample's subset: CD45RA+ positively selected. In DNA, the CDR3 is TGTGCCAGCAGGATGTCAGGGGACCCCTACGAGCAGTACTTC. Amino acid sequence: CASRMSGDPYEQYF.